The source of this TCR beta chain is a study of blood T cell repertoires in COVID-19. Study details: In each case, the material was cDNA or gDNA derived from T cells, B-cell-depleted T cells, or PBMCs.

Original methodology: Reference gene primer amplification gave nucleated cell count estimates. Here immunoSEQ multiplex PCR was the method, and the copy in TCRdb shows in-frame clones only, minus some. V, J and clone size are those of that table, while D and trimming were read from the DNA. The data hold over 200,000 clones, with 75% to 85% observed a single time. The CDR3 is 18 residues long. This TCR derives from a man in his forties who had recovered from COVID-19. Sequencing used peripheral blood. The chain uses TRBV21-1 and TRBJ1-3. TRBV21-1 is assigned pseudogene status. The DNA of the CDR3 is TGTGCCAGCAGCCCCCGAGTTAGGGGGGGAATTTCTGGAAACACCATATATTTT. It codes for CASSPRVRGGISGNTIYF.